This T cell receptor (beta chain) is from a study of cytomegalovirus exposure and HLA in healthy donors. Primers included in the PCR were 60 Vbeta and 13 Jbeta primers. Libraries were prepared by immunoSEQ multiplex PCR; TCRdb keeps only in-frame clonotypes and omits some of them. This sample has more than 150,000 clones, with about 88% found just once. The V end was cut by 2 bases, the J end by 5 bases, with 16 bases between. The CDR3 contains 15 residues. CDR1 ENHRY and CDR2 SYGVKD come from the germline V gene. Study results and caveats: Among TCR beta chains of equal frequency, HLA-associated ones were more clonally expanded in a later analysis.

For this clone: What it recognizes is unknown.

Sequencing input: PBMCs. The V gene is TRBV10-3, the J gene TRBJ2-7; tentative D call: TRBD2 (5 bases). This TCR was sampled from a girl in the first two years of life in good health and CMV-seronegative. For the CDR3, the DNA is TGTGCCATCAGTGAGGATAGTTGGAGGAGCCACGAGCAGTACTTC. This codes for CAISEDSWRSHEQYF.